Detailed here is one TCR beta chain. These data originate in a study of blood T cell repertoires in COVID-19. Study background: The United States, Italy and Spain provided the acute and convalescent COVID-19 samples. T cells, B-cell-depleted T cells, or PBMCs supplied cDNA or gDNA.

Per the original data handling: The assay estimated nucleated cells by amplifying reference gene primers. Generated by immunoSEQ multiplex PCR, the TCRdb table keeps only in-frame clones and is missing some. V and J calls plus clone size are reproduced from that table; the DNA served to infer D and trimming. The sample records a few hundred thousand clones, approximately 81% being singletons. The CDR3 totals 14 residues. With 4 bases clipped from V and 8 bases from J, the junction kept 7 bases outside the gene matches. The germline gives CDR1 SNHLY, CDR2 FYNNEI. The sequence was obtained from a woman younger than 35 with acute or convalescent COVID-19. The chain couples TRBV2 to TRBJ1-4, with 7 bases identical to TRBD1. The sequenced sample consisted of peripheral blood. CDR3 DNA: TGTGCCAGCAGTGCAGGGGGTTGGGGGGAAAAACTGTTTTTT. Protein: CASSAGGWGEKLFF.